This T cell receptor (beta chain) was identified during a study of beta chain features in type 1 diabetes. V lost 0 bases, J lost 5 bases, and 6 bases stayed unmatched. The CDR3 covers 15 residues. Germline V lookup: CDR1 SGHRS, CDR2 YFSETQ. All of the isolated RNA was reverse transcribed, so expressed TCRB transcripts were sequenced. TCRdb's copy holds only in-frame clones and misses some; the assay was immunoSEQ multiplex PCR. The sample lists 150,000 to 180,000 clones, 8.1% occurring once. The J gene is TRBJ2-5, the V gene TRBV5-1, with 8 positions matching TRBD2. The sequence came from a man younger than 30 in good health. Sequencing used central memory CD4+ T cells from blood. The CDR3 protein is CASSLGSREGETQYF. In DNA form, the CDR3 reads TGCGCCAGCAGCTTGGGTTCTCGGGAGGGGGAGACCCAGTACTTC. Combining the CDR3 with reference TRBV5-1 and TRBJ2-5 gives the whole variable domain KAGVTQTPRYLIKTRGQQVTLSCSPISGHRSVSWYQQTPGQGLQFLFEYFSETQRNKGNFPGRFSGRQFSNSRSEMNVSTLELGDSALYLCASSLGSREGETQYFGPGTRLLVL.